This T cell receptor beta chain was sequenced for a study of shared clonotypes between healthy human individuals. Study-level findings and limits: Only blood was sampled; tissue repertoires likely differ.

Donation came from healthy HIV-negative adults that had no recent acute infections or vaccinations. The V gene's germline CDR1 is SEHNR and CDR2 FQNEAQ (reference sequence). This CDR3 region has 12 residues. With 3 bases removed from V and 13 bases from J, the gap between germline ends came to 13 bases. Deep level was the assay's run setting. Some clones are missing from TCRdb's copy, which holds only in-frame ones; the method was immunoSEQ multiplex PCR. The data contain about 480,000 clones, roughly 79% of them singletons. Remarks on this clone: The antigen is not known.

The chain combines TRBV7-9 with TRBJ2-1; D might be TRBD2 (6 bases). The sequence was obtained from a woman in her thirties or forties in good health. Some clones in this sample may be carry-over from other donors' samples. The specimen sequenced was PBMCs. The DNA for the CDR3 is TGTGCCAGCAGCTTTGGGCGGGATATTCAGTTCTTC. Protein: CASSFGRDIQFF.